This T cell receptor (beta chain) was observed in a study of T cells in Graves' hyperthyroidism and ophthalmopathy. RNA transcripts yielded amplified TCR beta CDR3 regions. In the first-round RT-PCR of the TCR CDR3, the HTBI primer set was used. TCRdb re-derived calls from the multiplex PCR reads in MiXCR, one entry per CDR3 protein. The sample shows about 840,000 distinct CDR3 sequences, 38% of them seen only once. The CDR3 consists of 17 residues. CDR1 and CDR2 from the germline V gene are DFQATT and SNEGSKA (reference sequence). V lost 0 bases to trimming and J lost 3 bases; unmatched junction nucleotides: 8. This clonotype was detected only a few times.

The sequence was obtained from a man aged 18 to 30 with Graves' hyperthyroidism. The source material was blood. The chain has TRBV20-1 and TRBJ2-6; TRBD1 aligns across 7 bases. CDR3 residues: CSARDEQGKGGANVLTF. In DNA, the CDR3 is TGCAGTGCTAGAGATGAACAGGGGAAAGGTGGGGCCAACGTCCTGACTTTC.